These 21 T cell receptor beta chains were sequenced from one sample in a study of shared clonotypes between healthy human individuals. In the naive CD8 group, cells lacked CD45RO and were positively selected for CCR7, so terminally differentiated effector memory CD45RA+ cells were left out. Using immunoSEQ multiplex PCR, the repertoire was profiled, and TCRdb retains in-frame clones only, with some absent. The sample carries about 2 million clones, just under 95% recorded once. The sequenced sample consisted of naive CD8+ T cells sorted from blood. The receptors stem from a man between 18 and 35 years old in good health.

The V gene is TRBV12-5, the J gene TRBJ1-3, with D maybe TRBD1 (5 bases). Germline values: CDR1 LGHNT, CDR2 FRNRAP. Trimming removed 0 bases from V and 7 bases from J, with 16 bases in between. The CDR3 length is 16 residues. The CDR3 DNA follows: TGTGCTAGTGGTTTGGTTCTCGGGACTCTTGATAACACCATATATTTT. Protein product: CASGLVLGTLDNTIYF.

The chain carries TRBV27 and TRBJ2-5; 9 bases align to TRBD2. V trimming: 5 bases; J trimming: 0 bases; junction bases outside the gene matches: 10. The germline gives CDR1 MNHEY, CDR2 SMNVEV (reference sequence). The CDR3 totals 17 residues. The CDR3 nucleotides are TGTGCCAGCAGTCCCCTACCCGGACTAGCGAACCAAGAGACCCAGTACTTC. Its translation: CASSPLPGLANQETQYF.

J is TRBJ2-1 and V is TRBV7-2; tentatively, D is TRBD2 (5 bases). The V gene lost 5 bases and the J gene lost 2 bases, with 16 bases spanning the gap. CDR1 and CDR2 from the germline V gene are SGHTA and FQGNSA. The CDR3 totals 16 residues. For the CDR3, the DNA is TGTGCCAGCAGCCTCCGGGGTAGCGCTGCCTACAATGAGCAGTTCTTC. Its protein product is CASSLRGSAAYNEQFF.

This chain joins TRBV4-1 and TRBJ1-4; TRBD1 is a possible D gene (6 bases). Germline CDR1 is MGHRA and CDR2 is YSYEKL. V lost 4 bases, J lost 2 bases, and 14 bases lay in between. This CDR3 contains 16 residues. CDR3 nucleotides: TGCGCCAGCAGCCTGGGGGGCGCAGGGACTAATGAAAAACTGTTTTTT. It is translated as CASSLGGAGTNEKLFF.

The chain carries TRBV11-2 and TRBJ1-2; D remains ambiguous. The germline V and J ends were trimmed by 1 base and 1 base, with 16 bases remaining between them. CDR1 is SGHAT and CDR2 is FQNNGV in the germline V gene. This CDR3 is 17 amino acids long. This CDR3 reads CASSLGPGQALNYGYTF. CDR3 in DNA: TGTGCCAGCAGCTTAGGCCCTGGGCAGGCGCTTAACTATGGCTACACCTTC.

The chain couples TRBV27 to TRBJ2-2; D remains ambiguous. From germline, CDR1 is MNHEY and CDR2 SMNVEV (reference sequence). V lost 1 base, J lost 2 bases, and 5 bases lay in between. CDR3 length: 14 residues. CDR3 amino acids: CASSLFPNTGELFF. The CDR3 region has the DNA TGTGCCAGCAGTTTATTCCCAAACACCGGGGAGCTGTTTTTT.

This chain links TRBV9 with TRBJ1-1, with a weak D call TRBD1 (6 bases). CDR3 length: 13 residues. Germline V gene sequence: CDR1 SGDLS, CDR2 YYNGEE. V lost 2 bases and J lost 5, with 10 bases in between. The CDR3 reads CASSVTGRTEAFF. In DNA, the CDR3 is TGTGCCAGCAGCGTTACAGGGAGAACTGAAGCTTTCTTT. The full variable domain, in which reference TRBV9 and TRBJ1-1 provide the parts outside the CDR3, is DSGVTQTPKHLITATGQRVTLRCSPRSGDLSVYWYQQSLDQGLQFLIQYYNGEERAKGNILERFSAQQFPDLHSELNLSSLELGDSALYFCASSVTGRTEAFFGQGTRLTVV.

The table lists this clone with a count of one. The chain recombines TRBV7-9 with TRBJ1-4, with D possibly matching TRBD1 (5 bases). V was trimmed by 0 bases and J by 0 bases, leaving 11 bases between them. CDR1 is SEHNR and CDR2 is FQNEAQ in the germline V gene (reference sequence). CDR3 length equals 17 residues. The CDR3: CASSLALQGATNEKLFF. The CDR3 DNA reads as TGTGCCAGCAGCTTAGCGCTTCAGGGCGCAACTAATGAAAAACTGTTTTTT.

V and J are TRBV2 and TRBJ2-7; 8 bases map to TRBD2. Germline CDR1 is SNHLY and CDR2 is FYNNEI. The CDR3 has 16 residues. The trim removed 3 bases at V and 5 bases at J, leaving 12 bases unmatched. CDR3 amino acids: CASSDESGSTRHEQYF. DNA of the CDR3: TGTGCCAGCAGTGATGAAAGCGGGAGCACCAGACACGAGCAGTACTTC.

A remark on this clone: The same CDR3 arises from other DNA sequences in this sample as well. V is TRBV27 and J is TRBJ2-3; possible D gene TRBD1, 5 bases. The CDR3 has 16 amino acids. V lost 2 bases and J 0 bases, leaving 12 bases between the germline ends. CDR1 is MNHEY and CDR2 is SMNVEV in the germline V gene (reference sequence). In DNA, the CDR3 is TGTGCCAGCAGTTTAGGGGCTGCAACTAGCACAGATACGCAGTATTTT. Translation gives CASSLGAATSTDTQYF.

CDR3 in amino acids: CASTERVNQPQHF. The CDR3 region has the DNA TGCGCCAGCACTGAAAGAGTCAATCAGCCCCAGCATTTT. The chain recombines TRBV4-1 with TRBJ1-5; D gene ambiguous. V shed 7 bases and J shed 3 bases, with 10 bases lying between them. The CDR3 runs 13 residues. Per the germline V gene, CDR1 is MGHRA and CDR2 is YSYEKL.

This chain uses TRBV5-5 with TRBJ1-2, with 7 bases fitting TRBD1. Germline V gives CDR1 SGHKS, CDR2 YYEKEE (reference sequence). There are 15 residues in the CDR3. The V gene end was trimmed by 1 base and the J gene end by 5 bases; junction bases not matched to a gene: 8. This chain's CDR3 is CASSLYPGGGYGYTF. The CDR3 nucleotides are TGTGCCAGCAGCTTGTACCCAGGGGGTGGGTATGGCTACACCTTC.

This chain links TRBV6-5 with TRBJ2-1; 14 nucleotides agree with TRBD2. The ends lost 4 bases at V and 10 bases at J; junction bases unmatched: 6. The germline CDR1 and CDR2 sequences are MNHEY and SVGAGI. The CDR3 is 15 residues long. The CDR3 region is CASSLTSGGAGEQFF. Written as DNA, the CDR3 is TGTGCCAGCAGTTTGACTAGCGGGGGGGCAGGGGAGCAGTTCTTC.

The CDR3 bases are TGTGCCAGCAGTTGGGGACAAGGAAAAGCTAACACCATATATTTT. It yields the protein CASSWGQGKANTIYF. The chain carries TRBV7-2 and TRBJ1-3; D might be TRBD1 (6 bases). V was trimmed by 6 bases and J by 7 bases, leaving 19 bases between them. The V gene's germline CDR1 is SGHTA and CDR2 FQGNSA. This CDR3 comprises 15 residues.

This rearrangement joins TRBV7-6 to TRBJ1-2; maybe TRBD1 (6 bases). The CDR3 loop spans 15 amino acids. In germline, CDR1 is SGHVS, CDR2 FNYEAQ. V shed 5 bases and J shed 4 bases, with 17 bases lying between them. CDR3: CASSPTGAGSYGYTF. DNA of the CDR3: TGTGCCAGCAGCCCCACGGGGGCGGGGTCCTATGGCTACACCTTC.

Regarding this clone: The same CDR3 arises from other DNA sequences in this sample as well. The genes are TRBV10-1 and TRBJ2-1; no reliable D call. CDR1 WNHNN and CDR2 SYGVQD come from the germline V gene (reference sequence). Trimming stripped 3 bases from V and 4 bases from J, with 7 bases between. The CDR3 covers 13 residues. The CDR3 loop reads CASSDGVYNEQFF. CDR3 coding DNA: TGCGCCAGCAGTGATGGGGTATACAATGAGCAGTTCTTC.

J is TRBJ2-5 and V is TRBV7-3; D is undetermined. V was pared by 1 base and J by 2 bases, with 5 bases between. The CDR3 covers 13 residues. Germline CDR1 SGHTA, CDR2 FQGTGA. CDR3 sequence (DNA): TGTGCCAGCAGCTTAATCGGACAAGAGACCCAGTACTTC. Its protein is CASSLIGQETQYF.

The chain joins TRBV28 to TRBJ2-7; perhaps D is TRBD1 or TRBD2 (5 bases each). Trimming cost V 10 bases and J 6 bases, with 13 bases left between them. Germline CDR1 reads MDHEN; CDR2 reads SYDVKM. CDR3 length equals 11 residues. CDR3 DNA sequence: TGTGCCATGGGCCGGGGACGCGAGCAGTACTTC. It encodes CAMGRGREQYF.

This chain uses TRBV14 with TRBJ1-4, with unresolved D. This CDR3 has 15 amino acids. With 1 base removed from V and 4 bases from J, the gap between germline ends came to 10 bases. Germline assignment: CDR1 SGHDN and CDR2 FVKESK. DNA of the CDR3: TGTGCCAGCAGCCAAGGGGCAGTCAGTAATGAAAAACTGTTTTTT. It codes for CASSQGAVSNEKLFF.

This clone appeared once. The same CDR3 is also encoded by other DNA sequences in this sample. The chain is built from TRBV19 and TRBJ1-1; D remains unclear. V lost 5 bases to trimming and J lost 1 base, with 8 bases between them. The CDR3 runs to 13 residues. The germline CDR1 and CDR2 sequences are LNHDA and SQIVND (reference sequence). The CDR3 region is CASSRTGNTEAFF. CDR3 bases: TGTGCCAGTAGTCGGACGGGGAACACTGAAGCTTTCTTT.

The rearrangement uses TRBV27 and TRBJ2-7; no definite D call. Germline assignment: CDR1 MNHEY and CDR2 SMNVEV (reference sequence). CDR3 length: 14 residues. V was pared by 4 bases and J by 0 bases, with 10 bases between. CDR3 in DNA: TGTGCCAGCAGTTCCCGGTTAAGCTCCTACGAGCAGTACTTC. Amino acids: CASSSRLSSYEQYF.